These 27 T cell receptor beta chains share one sample of origin, sequenced in a study of cytomegalovirus exposure and HLA in healthy donors (dated by TCRdb to between 2016 and 2019). Library creation used the immunoSEQ multiplex PCR assay. For the multiplex PCR, a mixture combining 60 forward primers for TCR Vbeta segments and 13 reverse primers for TCR Jbeta segments was used. Sourced from immuneACCESS, this table was stored by TCRdb with only in-frame sequences that have V and J called. A share of the clones is absent; for the studies checked, an unresolved V gene accounts for under half, and the remainder has no known explanation. The sample includes about 140,000 clones, with roughly 79% observed a single time. In total, the top ten clones hold less than 1.5% of the sample. The sample consisted of PBMCs. The receptors originated from a man aged 25 to 40 in good health and CMV-seropositive.

V usage is TRBV28 and J usage is TRBJ1-3; 7 bases line up with TRBD1. This CDR3 has 15 residues. The V segment lost 4 bases and the J segment 3 bases; nucleotides outside the gene matches: 6. The V gene's germline CDR1 is MDHEN and CDR2 SYDVKM. In nucleotides, the CDR3 is TGTGCCAGCAGTTCAGGGACAGCCTATGGAAACACCATATATTTT. Its translation is CASSSGTAYGNTIYF.

V gene TRBV5-1 combines with J gene TRBJ1-6, with D possibly TRBD1 on 5 matching bases. CDR1 and CDR2 from the germline V gene are SGHRS and YFSETQ. Trimming left V 0 bases short and J 10 bases short, with 17 bases between. The CDR3 spans 16 residues. As DNA, the CDR3 is TGCGCCAGCAGCTTGGCCGGGCAGGGTGCGGGGTCACCCCTCCACTTT. Residues: CASSLAGQGAGSPLHF.

DNA of the CDR3: TGTGCCAGCAGCCCCCACATCTGGGACAGCAAAGAAAAACTGTTTTTT. Amino acids: CASSPHIWDSKEKLFF. The chain links TRBV7-2 to TRBJ1-4; 7 bases align to TRBD1. The CDR3 runs to 16 residues. With V trimmed by 5 bases and J by 8 bases, 14 bases remained unmatched. CDR1 is SGHTA and CDR2 is FQGNSA in the germline V gene.

V is TRBV19 and J is TRBJ2-7; 8 bases match TRBD1. After removal of 3 bases from V and 3 bases from J, the junction contained 7 bases not matched to a gene. Germline loops: CDR1 LNHDA, CDR2 SQIVND (reference sequence). CDR3 length: 15 amino acids. CDR3 region: CASSMVQGASYEQYF. The CDR3 region has the DNA TGTGCCAGTAGTATGGTGCAGGGGGCCAGCTACGAGCAGTACTTC.

This clone was counted a few times. This chain links TRBV6-1 with TRBJ2-7; 10 bases map to TRBD1. This CDR3 is 14 amino acids long. The germline gives CDR1 MNHNS, CDR2 SASEGT. The trim removed 3 bases at V and 7 bases at J, leaving 6 bases unmatched. Here the CDR3 DNA reads TGTGCCAGCAGTGAGGGGACAGGGGTCAGGGAGCAGTACTTC. Translated: CASSEGTGVREQYF.

This chain links TRBV10-3 with TRBJ2-5, with TRBD1 matching 9 bases. With V trimmed by 6 bases and J by 2 bases, 1 base remained unmatched. Germline CDR1 and CDR2: ENHRY and SYGVKD. The CDR3 has 13 residues. The CDR3 spells CAISGTGQETQYF. CDR3 bases: TGTGCCATCAGCGGGACAGGGCAAGAGACCCAGTACTTC.

V gene TRBV6-7 combines with J gene TRBJ1-5; unclear D gene. TRBV6-7 is an ORF, and what it does is uncertain. Trimming shortened V by 6 bases and J by 7 bases, and 7 bases separated the two germline ends. This CDR3 comprises 11 residues. This chain's CDR3 is CASSRFQPQHF. CDR3 bases: TGTGCCAGCAGCCGTTTCCAGCCCCAGCATTTT.

This sequence joins TRBV28 and TRBJ2-7; 7 bases fit TRBD1. Germline CDR1 reads MDHEN; CDR2 reads SYDVKM. The CDR3 runs 16 residues. J was trimmed by 1 base and V by 2 bases; bases with no gene match: 8. This chain's CDR3 is CASSLSRDSLSYEQYF. The DNA for the CDR3 is TGTGCCAGCAGTTTAAGCCGGGACAGCCTTTCCTACGAGCAGTACTTC.

The chain employs TRBV27 and TRBJ2-2, with TRBD2 matching 7 bases. This CDR3 region has 17 residues. Germline CDR1 and CDR2: MNHEY and SMNVEV (reference sequence). The V segment lost 6 bases and the J segment 2 bases; nucleotides outside the gene matches: 12. The CDR3 is CASSAAAGEPNTGELFF. The CDR3 nucleotides are TGTGCCAGCAGCGCGGCGGCGGGGGAGCCAAACACCGGGGAGCTGTTTTTT.

The rearrangement links TRBV4-2 to TRBJ2-2; D not certain. CDR3 length equals 15 residues. Germline lookup yields CDR1 LGHNA and CDR2 YNFKEQ. V dropped 0 bases and J dropped 6 bases, with 11 bases sitting between them. The CDR3 bases are TGTGCCAGCAGCCAAGATCGGGTTGCCCCCGGGGAGCTGTTTTTT. Amino acids: CASSQDRVAPGELFF.

The chain joins TRBV15 to TRBJ2-1, with 10 bases aligning to TRBD2. Per germline, CDR1 LNHNV and CDR2 YYDKDF (reference sequence). This CDR3 has 14 amino acids. The V and J ends lost 5 bases and 5 bases, in that order; junction bases with no gene match: 3. CDR3 in DNA: TGTGCCACCAGCGCGCTAGCGGGAGACAATGAGCAGTTCTTC. This gives the protein CATSALAGDNEQFF.

The rearrangement links TRBV7-3 to TRBJ2-3, with D possibly being TRBD2 (6 bases). The V gene lost 5 bases and the J gene lost 5 bases, with 17 bases spanning the gap. CDR3 length: 15 amino acids. CDR1 and CDR2 from the germline V gene are SGHTA and FQGTGA. The CDR3 spells CASSPAGGGRDTQYF. The CDR3 nucleotides read TGTGCCAGCAGCCCCGCCGGGGGTGGCAGAGATACGCAGTATTTT.

With respect to this clone: Other DNA sequences of this sample code for an identical CDR3. The chain joins TRBV7-2 to TRBJ2-3; 7 bases are shared with TRBD1. CDR3 length: 14 amino acids. The junction had 2 bases not matched to a gene; V was cut back by 5 bases and J by 0 bases. Per the germline V gene, CDR1 is SGHTA and CDR2 is FQGNSA. The CDR3 region has the DNA TGTGCCAGCAGCCCGGGACAGAGCACAGATACGCAGTATTTT. It codes for CASSPGQSTDTQYF.

V is TRBV10-3 and J is TRBJ2-1; no clear D. The CDR3 has 12 amino acids. V dropped 2 bases and J dropped 6 bases, with 5 bases sitting between them. Germline V gives CDR1 ENHRY, CDR2 SYGVKD. In DNA, the CDR3 is TGTGCCATCAGTGAGGAGCTCAATGAGCAGTTCTTC. It specifies CAISEELNEQFF.

This clone appeared a few times. This chain connects TRBV7-2 to TRBJ2-7, with D unresolved. V was trimmed by 5 bases and J by 5 bases, leaving 7 bases between them. Germline V gives CDR1 SGHTA, CDR2 FQGNSA. The CDR3 is 11 amino acids. The DNA of the CDR3 is TGTGCCAGCAGCCCTAGTCACGAGCAGTACTTC. It encodes CASSPSHEQYF. Complete variable domain (other parts from reference TRBV7-2 and TRBJ2-7): GAGVSQSPSNKVTEKGKDVELRCDPISGHTALYWYRQSLGQGLEFLIYFQGNSAPDKSGLPSDRFSAERTGGSVSTLTIQRTQQEDSAVYLCASSPSHEQYFGPGTRLTVT.

This chain joins TRBV11-3 and TRBJ2-7; D gene unclear. CDR3 length equals 12 residues. Germline V lookup: CDR1 SGHNT, CDR2 YENEEA. Trimming took 6 bases from V and 2 from J, leaving 8 bases between them. The CDR3 protein is CASSSEAYEQYF. CDR3 nucleotides: TGTGCCAGCAGTTCAGAGGCCTACGAGCAGTACTTC.

Of note for this clone: The same CDR3 also results from other DNA sequences found in this sample. Here the CDR3 reads CASSPPGLGTDTQYF. The CDR3 coding sequence is TGTGCCAGCTCGCCTCCGGGACTAGGCACAGATACGCAGTATTTT. The chain has TRBV18 and TRBJ2-3; 8 bases map to TRBD2. CDR3 length: 15 amino acids. Germline lookup yields CDR1 KGHSH and CDR2 LQKENI. With 6 bases clipped from V and 1 base from J, the junction kept 6 bases outside the gene matches.

The chain uses TRBV7-3 and TRBJ1-4; TRBD1 agrees at 9 bases. The CDR3 has 13 residues. V was clipped by 11 bases and J by 6 bases; unmatched bases: 7. Germline values: CDR1 SGHTA, CDR2 FQGTGA. The CDR3 DNA is TGTGCCGACCCCGGGGACAGGGATGAAAAACTGTTTTTT. Amino acid sequence: CADPGDRDEKLFF.

The rearrangement joins TRBV18 to TRBJ1-4; possible D gene TRBD1, 5 bases. Per the germline V gene, CDR1 is KGHSH and CDR2 is LQKENI. CDR3 size: 15 residues. With 3 bases removed from V and 4 bases from J, the gap between germline ends came to 12 bases. The CDR3 DNA follows: TGTGCCAGCTCACCTAACGACAGACTTAATGAAAAACTGTTTTTT. Translation gives CASSPNDRLNEKLFF. Full variable domain (remainder filled in from reference TRBV18 and TRBJ1-4): NAGVMQNPRHLVRRRGQEARLRCSPMKGHSHVYWYRQLPEEGLKFMVYLQKENIIDESGMPKERFSAEFPKEGPSILRIQQVVRGDSAAYFCASSPNDRLNEKLFFGSGTQLSVL.

The chain links TRBV28 to TRBJ2-1; 9 bases match TRBD1. In germline, CDR1 is MDHEN, CDR2 SYDVKM. The CDR3 covers 14 residues. V lost 8 bases, J lost 3 bases, and 5 bases stayed unmatched. This chain's CDR3 is CASLGQGSYNEQFF. DNA for the CDR3: TGTGCCAGCTTGGGACAGGGCAGCTACAATGAGCAGTTCTTC.

Of note for this clone: Compared with germline, one end of the junction differs, possibly owing to a read error. The chain couples TRBV14 to TRBJ2-1; D perhaps matches TRBD1 (6 bases). The CDR3 has 14 amino acids. Germline V gives CDR1 SGHDN, CDR2 FVKESK. CDR3 amino acids: CASSQSRGLMPGVF. CDR3 bases: TGTGCCAGCAGCCAATCTAGGGGGTTGATGCCGGGTGTCTTC.

The chain carries TRBV27 and TRBJ2-1; 11 nucleotides line up with TRBD2. The CDR3 is 14 residues long. V was clipped by 5 bases and J by 9 bases; unmatched bases: 6. Per the germline V gene, CDR1 is MNHEY and CDR2 is SMNVEV (reference sequence). The CDR3 DNA reads as TGTGCCAGCAGTAGTACTAGCGGGGGTTTTGAGCAGTTCTTC. Translation: CASSSTSGGFEQFF.

The V call is TRBV5-5, the J call TRBJ1-1; D possibly corresponds to TRBD1 (6 bases). The V and J ends lost 1 base and 5 bases respectively, with 21 bases between them. The CDR3 has 17 amino acids. Germline V gives CDR1 SGHKS, CDR2 YYEKEE (reference sequence). This chain's CDR3 is CASSLLAGARGRTEAFF. CDR3 bases: TGTGCCAGCAGCTTGTTGGCAGGGGCTAGAGGAAGGACTGAAGCTTTCTTT.

This chain uses TRBV28 with TRBJ2-1; 7 bases line up with TRBD1. The germline gives CDR1 MDHEN, CDR2 SYDVKM. The CDR3 has 18 residues. The J segment lost 0 bases and the V segment lost 6 bases, leaving 14 bases of the junction unmatched. The CDR3 bases are TGTGCCAGCAGACCGGGATTTGGACAGGTTAGCTCCTACAATGAGCAGTTCTTC. Protein: CASRPGFGQVSSYNEQFF.

This clone was found once. V gene TRBV4-1 combines with J gene TRBJ1-5, with D possibly TRBD1 on 5 matching bases. The CDR3 length is 14 residues. V gave up 1 base and J gave up 5 bases, with 9 bases separating them. From germline, CDR1 is MGHRA and CDR2 YSYEKL. Here the CDR3 DNA reads TGCGCCAGCAGCCAAGTGGGGGGTTATCAGCCCCAGCATTTT. It specifies CASSQVGGYQPQHF.

The chain uses TRBV2 and TRBJ2-4; no reliable D call. Between the trimmed V and J ends, which lost 6 bases and 8 bases, there was a span of 8 bases. Per the germline V gene, CDR1 is SNHLY and CDR2 is FYNNEI. CDR3 length: 11 amino acids. CDR3 DNA: TGTGCCAGCAGCCCAGAGGACATTCAGTACTTC. Encoded protein: CASSPEDIQYF.

This clone occurred once. CDR3 DNA: TGTGCCAGCAGCGGGTCGGGGAGAGGCCGGATCTACGAGCAGTACTTC. Protein sequence: CASSGSGRGRIYEQYF. The V and J genes are TRBV25-1 and TRBJ2-7; D is possibly TRBD2 (5 bases). The germline V gene encodes CDR1 MGHDK and CDR2 SYGVNS. The CDR3 is 16 amino acids. The V gene lost 6 bases and the J gene lost 3 bases, with 21 bases spanning the gap.